This T cell receptor beta chain was captured by sequencing in a study of cytomegalovirus exposure and HLA in healthy donors. Study outcomes and limitations: HLA restriction was apparent for most CMV-associated TCR beta chains in a later analysis. Through in vitro validation, a few CMV-associated chains were shown to be specific for CMV antigens. Cytomegalovirus association was listed for about 160 TCR beta chains. With high specificity and sensitivity, the classifier reportedly diagnosed cytomegalovirus status.

As regards this clone: Its specificity is unknown.

Vbeta (60) and Jbeta (13) primers were used in the PCR. Clones were read by immunoSEQ multiplex PCR, and TCRdb kept only the in-frame ones, dropping some. The repertoire includes 55,000 or so clones, 82% of them detected once, and 1.6% sits in the top ten. J lost 8 bases, V lost 5 bases, and 10 bases had no gene match. In germline, CDR1 is MNHEY, CDR2 SMNVEV (reference sequence). This CDR3 region has 15 residues. Sequencing used PBMCs. The TCR originated in a man younger than 45 in good health and CMV-seronegative. The rearrangement joins TRBV27 to TRBJ1-4; 8 nucleotides line up with TRBD1. CDR3 in amino acids: CASSLLGQGDEKLFF. The DNA of the CDR3 is TGTGCCAGCAGTCTATTAGGACAGGGCGACGAAAAACTGTTTTTT.